This T cell receptor beta chain was sequenced for a study of T cell repertoires in cytomegalovirus infection. As for the study in general: Selection of CMV epitopes for the study included recently identified HLA-C-restricted and well-studied HLA-B-restricted ones.

TCRdb recomputed calls from the reads with MiXCR, one row per CDR3 protein. Here the sample spans 110,000 or so distinct CDR3 sequences, around 30% being singletons. With regard to this clonotype: Its target is not known.

Per germline, CDR1 LGHNT and CDR2 FRNRAP. The length of the CDR3 is 17 residues. V was pared by 3 bases and J by 3 bases, with 10 bases of the junction left unmatched. This sample comprised CD8+ T cells from cultured PBMCs, obtained from culture after CMV antigen stimulation. This receptor was taken from a human donor in good health (CMV status not recorded). Some clones in this sample may be carry-over from other donors' samples. The rearrangement uses TRBV12-5 and TRBJ1-1; TRBD1 matches 10 bases. The CDR3 nucleotides read TGTGCTAGTGGTTTTCGGGCCGGGGACAGGGGTTACACTGAAGCTTTCTTT. It translates to CASGFRAGDRGYTEAFF.